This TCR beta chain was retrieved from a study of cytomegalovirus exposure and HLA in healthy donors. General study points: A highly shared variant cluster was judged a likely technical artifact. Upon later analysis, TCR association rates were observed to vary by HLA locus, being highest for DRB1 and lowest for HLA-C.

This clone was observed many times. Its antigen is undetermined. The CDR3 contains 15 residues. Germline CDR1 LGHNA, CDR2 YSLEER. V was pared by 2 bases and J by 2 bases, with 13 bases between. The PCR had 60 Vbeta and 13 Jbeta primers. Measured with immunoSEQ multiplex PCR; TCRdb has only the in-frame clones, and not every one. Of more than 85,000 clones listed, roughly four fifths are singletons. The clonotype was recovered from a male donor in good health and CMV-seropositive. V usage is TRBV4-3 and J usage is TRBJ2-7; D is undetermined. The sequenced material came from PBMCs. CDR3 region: CASSQLPGYTYEQYF. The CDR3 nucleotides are TGCGCCAGCAGCCAATTGCCAGGATATACCTACGAGCAGTACTTC.